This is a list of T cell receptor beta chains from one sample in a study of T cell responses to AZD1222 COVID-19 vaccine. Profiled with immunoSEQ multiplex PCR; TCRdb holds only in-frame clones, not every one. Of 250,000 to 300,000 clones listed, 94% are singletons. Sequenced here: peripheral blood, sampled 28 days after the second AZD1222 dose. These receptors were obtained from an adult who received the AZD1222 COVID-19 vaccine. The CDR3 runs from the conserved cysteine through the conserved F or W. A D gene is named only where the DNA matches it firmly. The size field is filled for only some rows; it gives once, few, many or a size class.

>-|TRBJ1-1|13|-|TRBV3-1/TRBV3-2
TGTGCCAGCAGCCCCAGTCAGAACACTGAAGCTTTCTTT
CASSPSQNTEAFF
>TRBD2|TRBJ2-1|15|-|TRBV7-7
TGTGCCAGCAGCTTAGTAGCGGGACCCTACAATGAGCAGTTCTTC
CASSLVAGPYNEQFF
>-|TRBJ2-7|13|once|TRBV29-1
TGCAGTTTTCGGGGACGGCACTCCTACGAGCAGTACTTC
CSFRGRHSYEQYF
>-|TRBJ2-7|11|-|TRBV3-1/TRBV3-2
TGTGCCAGCAGACAGGACTACGAGCAGTACTTC
CASRQDYEQYF
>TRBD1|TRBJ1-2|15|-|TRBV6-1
TGTGCCAGCAGTGAAGACCGGGACAGGAGCTATGGCTACACCTTC
CASSEDRDRSYGYTF
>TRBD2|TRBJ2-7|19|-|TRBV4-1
TGCGCCAGCAGCCAAGTAGGAAACCTACAAGCGGGAGGAACTTATGAGCAGTACTTC
CASSQVGNLQAGGTYEQYF
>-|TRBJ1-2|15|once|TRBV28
TGTGCCAGCAGCTTCTCTGCTGCGGATAACTATGGCTACACCTTC
CASSFSAADNYGYTF
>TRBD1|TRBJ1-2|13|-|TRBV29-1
TGCAGCGCCCATCCTGAGGACAGGGAAAGCTACACCTTC
CSAHPEDRESYTF
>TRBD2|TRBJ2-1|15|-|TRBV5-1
TGCGCCAGCAGCTTGGGTCTAGCGGGTGTCAATGAGCAGTTCTTC
CASSLGLAGVNEQFF
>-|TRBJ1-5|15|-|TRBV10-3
TGTGCCATCAGTGAGTCTGTACAGGACAATCAGCCCCAGCATTTT
CAISESVQDNQPQHF
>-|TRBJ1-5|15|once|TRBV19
TGTGCCAGTAGTACTCAGGGGCATAGCAATCAGCCCCAGCATTTT
CASSTQGHSNQPQHF
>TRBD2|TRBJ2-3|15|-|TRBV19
TGTGCCAGTAGTCAGACGGGGGGGAGGACAGATACGCAGTATTTT
CASSQTGGRTDTQYF
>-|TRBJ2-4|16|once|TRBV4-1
TGCGCCAGCAGCCCTTCGCGTTCGGGCCCCCGAAACATTCAGTACTTC
CASSPSRSGPRNIQYF
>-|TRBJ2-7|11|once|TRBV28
TGTGCCAGCAGTTTTCTCTACGAGCAGTACTTC
CASSFLYEQYF